This T cell receptor (beta chain) was identified in a study of tumor-infiltrating lymphocytes in primary liver carcinoma. For the study at large: Patients of both sexes were 30 to 69 years old. Lesions, classed as T1-T3 N0M0, spanned 4.2 to 10 cm across.

This clonotype was counted at least ten times. What it recognizes is unknown. cDNA specific to TCR beta was made from 500 ng of total RNA, with a constant-region primer employed for priming. Researchers made the TCR beta libraries by running three nested multiplex PCR rounds with slightly modified ARM-PCR. For roughly 10 cycles apiece, the opening two PCR rounds ran with TRBV1-TRBV30 forward primers and a C-beta reverse primer. TCRdb reprocessed the multiplex PCR reads via MiXCR and lists one record per CDR3 protein. The table has some 95,000 distinct CDR3 sequences, less than 70% seen once. DNA and RNA were both co-extracted from about 19-30 mg of bulk tissue that had not been sorted. Infection with HBV was chronic in patients; they were treatment-naive. The V end was cut by 5 bases, the J end by 1 base, with 14 bases between. The V gene's germline CDR1 is MDHEN and CDR2 SYDVKM. The CDR3 covers 15 residues.

Study-level findings and limits: Tumor-blood pairs (like tumor-adjacent pairs) overlapped less than tumor region pairs did.

The source of this sequence is a man in his forties with primary liver carcinoma and hepatitis B virus infection. The chain uses TRBV28 and TRBJ2-5; no reliable D call. Sequenced: tumor-adjacent normal liver tissue. The CDR3 DNA follows: TGTGCCAGCAGTATACTCCGGCCCCTCCAAGAGACCCAGTACTTC. It is translated as CASSILRPLQETQYF.